Following are 18 T cell receptor beta chains from one sample sequenced in a study of blood T cell repertoires in COVID-19. Sequencing used immunoSEQ multiplex PCR; TCRdb keeps in-frame clones, though not all of them. The table shows fewer than 95,000 clones, with approximately 90% occurring only once. The sequenced material came from peripheral blood. The receptor source for this set is a man aged 50 or older with active or convalescent COVID-19.

For the CDR3, the DNA is TGTGCCAGTAGTATAGAGAAGCGGGGGGGTCGGGAGACCCAGTACTTC. Translating gives CASSIEKRGGRETQYF. This sequence joins TRBV19 and TRBJ2-5, with TRBD2 matching over 10 bases. The germline V gene encodes CDR1 LNHDA and CDR2 SQIVND (reference sequence). The V segment lost 0 bases and the J segment 5 bases; nucleotides outside the gene matches: 6. This CDR3 region has 16 residues.

The chain has TRBV20-1 and TRBJ2-1; D gene unclear. The V end lost 3 bases, the J end lost 0 bases, and 6 bases lay between the germline ends. This CDR3 is built from 13 residues. CDR1 DFQATT and CDR2 SNEGSKA come from the germline V gene (reference sequence). The CDR3 spells CSASSHSYNEQFF. The CDR3 DNA sequence: TGCAGTGCTAGTTCCCACTCCTACAATGAGCAGTTCTTC.

This chain's CDR3 is CASREWGQGAYEQYF. Here the CDR3 DNA reads TGTGCCAGCAGGGAGTGGGGACAGGGGGCTTACGAGCAGTACTTC. The V gene is TRBV2, the J gene TRBJ2-7, with 12 positions matching TRBD1. The CDR3 is 15 amino acids. J was trimmed by 4 bases and V by 6 bases; bases with no gene match: 7. CDR1 SNHLY and CDR2 FYNNEI come from the germline V gene.

This clone was observed a single time. The chain recombines TRBV9 with TRBJ2-5, with 8 bases aligning to TRBD1. The CDR3 runs 16 residues. V shed 0 bases and J 2 bases; nucleotides not matched to a gene: 6. The germline V gene encodes CDR1 SGDLS and CDR2 YYNGEE. CDR3 loop: CASSVVAGGLQETQYF. CDR3 bases: TGTGCCAGCAGCGTAGTTGCAGGGGGCCTACAAGAGACCCAGTACTTC. The full variable domain, with the rest looked up from reference TRBV9 and TRBJ2-5, is DSGVTQTPKHLITATGQRVTLRCSPRSGDLSVYWYQQSLDQGLQFLIQYYNGEERAKGNILERFSAQQFPDLHSELNLSSLELGDSALYFCASSVVAGGLQETQYFGPGTRLLVL.

The chain employs TRBV5-1 and TRBJ1-1; D unclear. The V end lost 0 bases, the J end lost 0 bases, and 12 bases lay between the germline ends. The germline gives CDR1 SGHRS, CDR2 YFSETQ. The CDR3 contains 16 residues. CDR3 loop: CASSLGGGLMNTEAFF. In DNA form, the CDR3 reads TGCGCCAGCAGCTTGGGTGGCGGACTCATGAACACTGAAGCTTTCTTT.

The chain has TRBV6-2 or TRBV6-3 and TRBJ1-1, with D possibly being TRBD1 (6 bases). The CDR3 sequence is 12 residues long. V was cut by 5 bases and J by 9 bases, with 13 bases left in between. Germline-derived CDR1 and CDR2 are MNHEY and SVGEGT. The chain's CDR3 is CASSLPTGKAFF. The CDR3 DNA reads as TGTGCCAGCAGTCTTCCCACAGGGAAAGCTTTCTTT.

This sequence joins TRBV28 and TRBJ2-7, with D uncertain. Between the trimmed V and J ends, which lost 5 bases and 5 bases, there was a span of 10 bases. This CDR3 spans 12 amino acids. Germline CDR1 MDHEN, CDR2 SYDVKM. CDR3 loop: CASSVLTDEQYF. In DNA form, the CDR3 reads TGTGCCAGCAGTGTCCTTACGGACGAGCAGTACTTC.

This clone was seen more than once but under ten times. The chain links TRBV19 to TRBJ1-5; D might be TRBD1 (6 bases). This CDR3 is built from 14 residues. The V gene lost 8 bases and the J gene lost 2 bases, with 13 bases spanning the gap. Per germline, CDR1 LNHDA and CDR2 SQIVND (reference sequence). The CDR3 loop is CASQQGFRNQPQHF. In nucleotides, the CDR3 is TGTGCCAGTCAGCAGGGGTTTCGCAATCAGCCCCAGCATTTT.

This chain links TRBV5-1 with TRBJ2-2; 8 bases fit TRBD2. The CDR3 is 17 amino acids. CDR1 SGHRS and CDR2 YFSETQ come from the germline V gene. The J segment lost 6 bases and the V segment lost 4 bases, leaving 14 bases of the junction unmatched. The CDR3 DNA is TGCGCCAGCAGCCCGGGGGGGCCCAATTACGGACCCGGGGAGCTGTTTTTT. Its protein is CASSPGGPNYGPGELFF.

V usage is TRBV18 and J usage is TRBJ2-5; 7 bases are shared with TRBD1. Germline CDR1 reads KGHSH; CDR2 reads LQKENI. The CDR3 is 13 residues long. After removal of 4 bases from V and 3 bases from J, the junction contained 2 bases not matched to a gene. CDR3 in amino acids: CASSRGQKETQYF. CDR3 coding DNA: TGTGCCAGCTCACGGGGACAGAAAGAGACCCAGTACTTC. Using reference TRBV18 and TRBJ2-5 for the parts outside the CDR3, the full variable domain is NAGVMQNPRHLVRRRGQEARLRCSPMKGHSHVYWYRQLPEEGLKFMVYLQKENIIDESGMPKERFSAEFPKEGPSILRIQQVVRGDSAAYFCASSRGQKETQYFGPGTRLLVL.

This clone was found once. V gene TRBV9 combines with J gene TRBJ2-3, with 8 nucleotides matching TRBD2. This CDR3 comprises 15 residues. Germline CDR1 reads SGDLS; CDR2 reads YYNGEE. V shed 4 bases, J shed 2 bases, and the junction held 6 bases outside the gene matches. This chain's CDR3 is CASSSRLALTDTQYF. DNA of the CDR3: TGTGCCAGCAGCTCCCGACTAGCGCTCACAGATACGCAGTATTTT.

V gene TRBV28 combines with J gene TRBJ2-7, with 9 bases lining up with TRBD1. V gave up 6 bases and J gave up 4 bases; unmatched junction bases: 7. There are 14 residues in the CDR3. Per germline, CDR1 MDHEN and CDR2 SYDVKM. The CDR3, as DNA: TGTGCCAGCAGGGGAGGACAGGGGAGTTACGAGCAGTACTTC. Its protein is CASRGGQGSYEQYF.

This clone appeared a single time. This chain joins TRBV3-1 (or the pseudogene TRBV3-2) and TRBJ2-5; TRBD2 matches at 9 bases. Unmatched junction bases numbered 11, after V lost 1 base and J lost 5 bases. The CDR3 sequence is 17 residues long. Germline CDR1 and CDR2: LGHDT and YNNKEL (reference sequence). The CDR3 here is CASSQALAGASGETQYF. The CDR3 region has the DNA TGTGCCAGCAGCCAAGCTTTAGCGGGGGCCTCAGGGGAGACCCAGTACTTC.

The gene calls are TRBV12-5 and TRBJ1-6; 8 bases map to TRBD1. Germline V lookup: CDR1 LGHNT, CDR2 FRNRAP. This CDR3 has 16 amino acids. V lost 5 bases to trimming and J lost 8 bases; unmatched junction nucleotides: 11. The CDR3 sequence is CASGPTTGASHSPLHF. The DNA for the CDR3 is TGTGCTAGTGGTCCGACGACAGGGGCCTCCCATTCACCCCTCCACTTT.

The chain has TRBV6-6 and TRBJ1-5, with D possibly being TRBD1 (5 bases). Germline assignment: CDR1 MNHNY and CDR2 SVGAGI (reference sequence). The CDR3 totals 14 residues. V dropped 2 bases and J dropped 5 bases, with 10 bases sitting between them. CDR3 residues: CASSYGKGDQPQHF. CDR3 sequence (DNA): TGTGCCAGCAGTTACGGGAAAGGGGATCAGCCCCAGCATTTT.

The rearrangement links TRBV29-1 to TRBJ2-7, with 7 bases fitting TRBD1. V shed 6 bases, J shed 2 bases, and the junction held 16 bases outside the gene matches. This CDR3 has 16 amino acids. CDR1 and CDR2 from the germline V gene are SQVTM and ANQGSEA. This CDR3 reads CSVRTVPTGVPYEQYF. In DNA, the CDR3 is TGCAGCGTCCGAACCGTGCCAACAGGGGTCCCCTACGAGCAGTACTTC.

The chain joins TRBV7-9 to TRBJ1-6; tentative D call: TRBD1 (6 bases). This CDR3 is 15 amino acids long. Germline V CDR1 and CDR2: SEHNR, FQNEAQ (reference sequence). Between the trimmed V and J ends, which lost 1 base and 8 bases, there was a span of 12 bases. The CDR3 loop reads CASSLGTGSDSPLHF. CDR3 DNA sequence: TGTGCCAGCAGCTTAGGTACAGGGTCGGATTCACCCCTCCACTTT. Combining the CDR3 with reference TRBV7-9 and TRBJ1-6 gives the whole variable domain DTGVSQNPRHKITKRGQNVTFRCDPISEHNRLYWYRQTLGQGPEFLTYFQNEAQLEKSRLLSDRFSAERPKGSFSTLEIQRTEQGDSAMYLCASSLGTGSDSPLHFGNGTRLTVT.

This clone was found once. The chain combines TRBV19 with TRBJ2-2; D ambiguous. V was trimmed by 10 bases and J by 6 bases, leaving 9 bases between them. This CDR3 has 11 amino acids. Per the germline V gene, CDR1 is LNHDA and CDR2 is SQIVND (reference sequence). Here the CDR3 reads CATRSAGELFF. CDR3 bases: TGTGCCACCCGGTCGGCCGGGGAGCTGTTTTTT.